This T cell receptor (beta chain) came from a study of technical replicates of blood from a few donors. Profiling relied on immunoSEQ multiplex PCR, and the TCRdb table lists in-frame clones only, not all of them. There are roughly 67,000 clones in the sample; 95% to 98% occur only once, and around 0.16% lies in the top ten. This clonotype was obtained from a human donor in good health. Sequencing input: T cells isolated from PBMCs.

CDR3 residues: CASGRENIQYF. The CDR3 DNA reads as TGTGCCAGCGGGAGGGAAAACATTCAGTACTTC. This chain uses TRBV5-6 with TRBJ2-4; 7 nucleotides match TRBD2. The CDR3 length is 11 residues. Germline loops: CDR1 SGHDT, CDR2 YYEEEE. The junction had 0 bases not matched to a gene; V was cut back by 7 bases and J by 5 bases.